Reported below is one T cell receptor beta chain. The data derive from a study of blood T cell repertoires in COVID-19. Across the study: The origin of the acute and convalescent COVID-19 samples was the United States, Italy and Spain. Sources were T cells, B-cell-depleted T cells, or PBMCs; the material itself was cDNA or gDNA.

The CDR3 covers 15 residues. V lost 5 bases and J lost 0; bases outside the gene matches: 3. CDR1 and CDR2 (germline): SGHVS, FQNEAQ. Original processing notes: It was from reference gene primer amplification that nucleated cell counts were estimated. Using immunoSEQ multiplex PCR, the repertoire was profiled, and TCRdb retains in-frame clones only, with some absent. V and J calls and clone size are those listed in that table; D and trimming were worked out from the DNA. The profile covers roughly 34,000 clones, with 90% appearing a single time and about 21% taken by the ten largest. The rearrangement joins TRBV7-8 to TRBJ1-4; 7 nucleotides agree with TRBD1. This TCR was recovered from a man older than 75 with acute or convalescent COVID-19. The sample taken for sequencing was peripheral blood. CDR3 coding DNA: TGTGCCAGCAGCCGCGGGACAGCAACTAATGAAAAACTGTTTTTT. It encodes CASSRGTATNEKLFF.